Listed below are T cell receptor beta chains from one sample, sequenced in a study of radiotherapy plus CTLA-4 blockade in lung cancer. Method: immunoSEQ multiplex PCR; TCRdb's copy keeps in-frame clones and lacks some. Of tens of thousands of clones in the sample, roughly four fifths were seen once. The sample here was peripheral blood, taken from a patient treated with radiotherapy plus ipilimumab. The receptors shown here come from a human donor with non-small cell lung cancer who had a complete response to radiotherapy plus ipilimumab. CDR3s include the opening cysteine and the closing phenylalanine or tryptophan. A D gene is named only where the DNA matches it firmly.

j_call d_call v_call cdr3_aa cdr3_nt
TRBJ2-6 NA TRBV19 CASSRDGGSGANVLTF TGTGCCAGTAGTAGAGACGGAGGCTCTGGGGCCAACGTCCTGACTTTC
TRBJ2-2 NA TRBV6-5 CASRRDTGELFF TGTGCCAGCAGGAGGGACACCGGGGAGCTGTTTTTT
TRBJ2-7 NA TRBV4-3 CASSQDLTAVGNEQYF TGCGCCAGCAGCCAAGATCTGACGGCTGTCGGGAACGAGCAGTACTTC
TRBJ2-1 TRBD2 TRBV19 CASSIRPGTSGGSYNEQFF TGTGCCAGTAGTATACGGCCAGGGACTAGCGGAGGCTCCTACAATGAGCAGTTCTTC
TRBJ2-7 NA TRBV5-4 CASSSRTESEEQYF TGTGCCAGCAGCTCGCGGACAGAAAGCGAGGAGCAGTACTTC
TRBJ2-7 TRBD2 TRBV7-2 CASSLARGLAGGPSSSEQYF TGTGCCAGCAGCTTAGCACGGGGACTAGCGGGGGGGCCCTCTTCGAGCGAGCAGTACTTC
TRBJ2-5 NA TRBV6-1 CASSEKSGGPAVQETQYF TGTGCCAGCAGTGAAAAATCAGGGGGGCCGGCGGTACAAGAGACCCAGTACTTC
TRBJ2-1 NA TRBV7-8 CASSFALVTRGGNEQFF TGTGCCAGCAGCTTTGCTTTGGTAACCCGTGGAGGGAATGAGCAGTTCTTC
TRBJ1-2 NA TRBV25-1 CASSELGFRYGYTF TGTGCCAGCAGTGAATTGGGCTTCCGATATGGCTACACCTTC
TRBJ2-7 NA TRBV19 CASSIGGPRGHEQYF TGTGCCAGTAGTATAGGGGGACCGCGGGGCCACGAGCAGTACTTC